This T cell receptor beta chain was sequenced for a study of OX40 agonist ivuxolimab in advanced cancers. Overall study context: Aged roughly 23 to 90 with a mean of 60 years, they were around 79% male. Study results and limitations: By week 6 at 0.1 to 3.0 mg/kg, blood CD4+ and CD8+ T cells had expanded clonally. The authors did not determine the antigen specificity of the expanded peripheral T cells.

Repertoires were generated with immunoSEQ multiplex PCR, while TCRdb's copy carries only in-frame clones and drops some. This table has roughly 34,000 clones, 65% to 80% appearing once. Details on this clone: What it recognizes is unknown.

This TCR derives from an adult with an advanced solid tumor such as melanoma, head and neck, liver or kidney cancer. The sample here was CD4+ or CD8+ T cells sorted from blood, taken in a trial of the OX40 agonist ivuxolimab.

The CDR3 DNA reads as TGCGCCAGCAGCCCCTCAGGGGGAGGTGGCACTGAAGCTTTCTTT. Its translation: CASSPSGGGGTEAFF. V is TRBV5-1 and J is TRBJ1-1, with 7 bases fitting TRBD1. Looked up from germline, CDR1 is SGHRS and CDR2 is YFSETQ. CDR3 length: 15 residues. J gave up 4 bases and V 4 bases, and 10 bases lay outside the gene matches.